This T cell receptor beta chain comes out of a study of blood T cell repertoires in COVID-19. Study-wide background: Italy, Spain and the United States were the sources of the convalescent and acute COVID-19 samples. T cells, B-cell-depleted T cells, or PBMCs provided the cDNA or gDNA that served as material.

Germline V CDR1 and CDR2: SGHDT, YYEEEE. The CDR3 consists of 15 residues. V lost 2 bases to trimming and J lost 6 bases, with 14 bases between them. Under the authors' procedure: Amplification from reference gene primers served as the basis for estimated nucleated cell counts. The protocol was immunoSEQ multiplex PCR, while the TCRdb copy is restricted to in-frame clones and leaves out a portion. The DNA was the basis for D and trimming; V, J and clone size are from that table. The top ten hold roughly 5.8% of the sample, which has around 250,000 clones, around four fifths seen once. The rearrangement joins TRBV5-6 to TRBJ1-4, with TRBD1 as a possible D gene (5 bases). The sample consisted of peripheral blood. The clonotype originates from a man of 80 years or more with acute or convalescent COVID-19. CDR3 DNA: TGTGCCAGCAGCTTCCCCAGCTTGACAGATGAAAAACTGTTTTTT. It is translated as CASSFPSLTDEKLFF.